The 23 T cell receptor beta chains below come from one sample, sequenced in a study of T-cell reconstitution after alpha-beta-depleted transplantation in children. Molecular barcoding with unique molecular identifiers was used for the TCRbeta library. TCRdb ran MiXCR on the PCR reads and lists one entry per CDR3 protein. The sample consists of about 610,000 distinct CDR3 sequences, roughly a tenth of them appearing once. The sequences come from PBMCs from the stem cell graft donor, collected from the stem cell graft. The source is a human donor who donated a stem cell graft to a child with acute myeloid leukemia.

This clonotype was detected ten times or more. V and J are TRBV4-3 and TRBJ2-1; tentatively, D is TRBD2 (6 bases). This CDR3 comprises 14 residues. Germline V lookup: CDR1 LGHNA, CDR2 YSLEER. Trimming took 4 bases from V and 8 from J, leaving 15 bases between them. The CDR3 reads CASSLGLPQDEQFF. The CDR3 DNA reads as TGCGCCAGCAGCCTAGGACTACCCCAGGATGAGCAGTTCTTC.

This clonotype appeared many times. The genes are TRBV7-3 and TRBJ2-7, with D possibly being TRBD2 (5 bases). Germline CDR1 reads SGHTA; CDR2 reads FQGTGA. This CDR3 has 15 amino acids. Trimming took off 3 bases at V and 4 bases at J, with 16 bases between the two ends. CDR3 nucleotide sequence: TGTGCCAGCAGCTTCGACACTAGGAGTGGATACGAGCAGTACTTC. This sequence encodes CASSFDTRSGYEQYF.

The chain combines TRBV6-1 with TRBJ2-1; the D gene is possibly TRBD2 (6 bases). The germline CDR1 and CDR2 sequences are MNHNS and SASEGT. Trimming removed 7 bases from V and 0 bases from J, with 13 bases in between. The CDR3 covers 15 residues. The CDR3 loop is CASNRGRSSYNEQFF. In DNA, the CDR3 is TGTGCCAGCAACCGGGGGAGGAGCTCCTACAATGAGCAGTTCTTC.

This clonotype showed up just a few times. The V gene is TRBV7-2, the J gene TRBJ1-4; D is perhaps TRBD1 (6 bases). The CDR3 runs 14 residues. Germline V gene sequence: CDR1 SGHTA, CDR2 FQGNSA. V was trimmed by 5 bases and J by 4 bases, leaving 11 bases between them. CDR3 sequence: CASSQGSVNEKLFF. CDR3 DNA sequence: TGTGCCAGCAGCCAGGGGTCCGTTAATGAAAAACTGTTTTTT.

This clonotype was picked up a small number of times. J is TRBJ2-6 and V is TRBV14; D possibly uses TRBD1 or TRBD2 (5 bases each). Per the germline V gene, CDR1 is SGHDN and CDR2 is FVKESK. V was shortened by 1 base and J by 12 bases, with 13 bases between the two germline ends. This CDR3 spans 14 amino acids. CDR3: CASSQVTGGSVLTF. CDR3 sequence (DNA): TGTGCCAGCAGCCAAGTAACAGGAGGAAGCGTCCTGACTTTC.

Written as DNA, the CDR3 is TGTGCCATCAAAGCCCTGGGGCAGCAGACCTACGAGCAGTACTTC. This encodes CAIKALGQQTYEQYF. This rearrangement joins TRBV6-1 to TRBJ2-7; possibly TRBD1 for D (5 bases). CDR1 MNHNS and CDR2 SASEGT come from the germline V gene. Trimming left V 10 bases short and J 2 bases short, with 21 bases between. CDR3 length: 15 amino acids.

The rearrangement uses TRBV28 and TRBJ2-3, with D perhaps assigned TRBD1 or TRBD2 (5 bases each). This CDR3 is built from 15 residues. The V end was cut by 7 bases, the J end by 0 bases, with 14 bases between. Germline V lookup: CDR1 MDHEN, CDR2 SYDVKM. The CDR3, as DNA: TGTGCCAGCAAACCTCGGGACCGTAGCACAGATACGCAGTATTTT. Its translation: CASKPRDRSTDTQYF.

This clonotype was picked up a small number of times. This chain links TRBV9 with TRBJ1-2; the D gene is possibly TRBD1 (5 bases). CDR3 length: 15 residues. The germline gives CDR1 SGDLS, CDR2 YYNGEE. V lost 0 bases and J 4 bases, leaving 13 bases between the germline ends. CDR3 sequence: CASSVAERTIYGYTF. The CDR3 region has the DNA TGTGCCAGCAGCGTAGCGGAGAGGACAATCTATGGCTACACCTTC.

The table lists this clonotype with a few counts. V usage is TRBV7-3 and J usage is TRBJ2-2, with 7 bases that match TRBD1. J gave up 2 bases and V 4 bases, and 4 bases lay outside the gene matches. Germline V gene lookup returns CDR1 SGHTA and CDR2 FQGTGA. This CDR3 comprises 15 residues. CDR3 sequence reads: CASSSGQVNTGELFF. The DNA for the CDR3 is TGTGCCAGCAGCTCCGGACAGGTTAACACCGGGGAGCTGTTTTTT. Together with reference TRBV7-3 and TRBJ2-2, the CDR3 gives the full variable domain: GAGVSQTPSNKVTEKGKYVELRCDPISGHTALYWYRQSLGQGPEFLIYFQGTGAADDSGLPNDRFFAVRPEGSVSTLKIQRTERGDSAVYLCASSSGQVNTGELFFGEGSRLTVL.

The V gene is TRBV11-2, the J gene TRBJ2-2; TRBD1 matches at 9 bases. V gave up 1 base and J gave up 7 bases; unmatched junction bases: 4. CDR1 is SGHAT, CDR2 FQNNGV, per germline. The CDR3 has 15 residues. CDR3 loop: CASSLVGQGIGELFF. The CDR3, as DNA: TGTGCCAGCAGCTTAGTGGGACAGGGAATCGGGGAGCTGTTTTTT.

Many counts were recorded for this clonotype. This rearrangement joins TRBV7-9 to TRBJ1-2; D unclear. The ends were cut back, 5 bases at V and 0 bases at J, with 16 bases in the middle. Germline V gene lookup returns CDR1 SEHNR and CDR2 FQNEAQ (reference sequence). The CDR3 runs 16 residues. The CDR3 loop reads CASSPLSVDPNYGYTF. CDR3 sequence (DNA): TGTGCCAGCAGCCCACTAAGCGTAGATCCTAACTATGGCTACACCTTC. Using reference TRBV7-9 and TRBJ1-2 for the parts outside the CDR3, the full variable domain is DTGVSQNPRHKITKRGQNVTFRCDPISEHNRLYWYRQTLGQGPEFLTYFQNEAQLEKSRLLSDRFSAERPKGSFSTLEIQRTEQGDSAMYLCASSPLSVDPNYGYTFGSGTRLTVV.

This clonotype was detected only a few times. This chain uses TRBV5-1 with TRBJ2-1; D perhaps matches TRBD2 (5 bases). CDR3 size: 13 residues. The ends were cut back, 8 bases at V and 5 bases at J, with 14 bases in the middle. Germline V gives CDR1 SGHRS, CDR2 YFSETQ. The CDR3 reads CASSSGSDNEQFF. CDR3 coding DNA: TGCGCCAGTTCTAGTGGGAGCGACAATGAGCAGTTCTTC.

V usage is TRBV5-6 and J usage is TRBJ2-1; the D gene is possibly TRBD2 (5 bases). Germline lookup yields CDR1 SGHDT and CDR2 YYEEEE. The CDR3 runs to 14 residues. Trimming cost V 2 bases and J 7 bases, with 13 bases left between them. CDR3 region: CASSLGSMANEQFF. CDR3 nucleotides: TGTGCCAGCAGCTTAGGGAGTATGGCTAATGAGCAGTTCTTC.

This clonotype was counted ten times or more. The genes are TRBV20-1 and TRBJ2-7; no definite D call. Germline V gene lookup returns CDR1 DFQATT and CDR2 SNEGSKA (reference sequence). The V gene lost 1 base and the J gene lost 2 bases, with 9 bases spanning the gap. The CDR3 has 13 residues. CDR3 protein: CSARGPNPYEQYF. The CDR3 coding sequence is TGCAGTGCTAGAGGGCCAAACCCCTACGAGCAGTACTTC.

J is TRBJ2-5 and V is TRBV11-2; the match to TRBD2 covers 11 bases. The germline V gene encodes CDR1 SGHAT and CDR2 FQNNGV. The CDR3 runs 18 residues. The V and J ends lost 5 bases and 5 bases, in that order; junction bases with no gene match: 16. CDR3 sequence: CASSPRAGRSSGRETQYF. The CDR3 DNA follows: TGTGCCAGCAGCCCCCGGGCGGGACGGTCTAGCGGGAGGGAGACCCAGTACTTC.

The genes are TRBV12-3 or TRBV12-4 and TRBJ2-7, with 10 nucleotides matching TRBD1. The V gene end was trimmed by 3 bases and the J gene end by 2 bases; junction bases not matched to a gene: 7. The CDR3 runs 16 residues. The CDR3 nucleotides are TGTGCCAGCAGTTTTGCCTCAGGGACAGGGGCCTACGAGCAGTACTTC. Translating it yields CASSFASGTGAYEQYF.

The chain couples TRBV7-2 to TRBJ2-3; D is perhaps TRBD1 (6 bases). Per germline, CDR1 SGHTA and CDR2 FQGNSA. V was trimmed by 2 bases and J by 2 bases, leaving 11 bases between them. The CDR3 has 15 amino acids. The CDR3 here is CASSLQGTTTDTQYF. The CDR3 DNA reads TGTGCCAGCAGCTTACAGGGGACCACCACAGATACGCAGTATTTT.

The rearrangement links TRBV12-3 or TRBV12-4 to TRBJ1-1; D remains ambiguous. Trimming removed 4 bases from V and 11 bases from J, with 17 bases in between. The CDR3 runs 13 residues. The CDR3 nucleotides read TGTGCCAGCAGTTCGACCAATCTTTTAGGGGCTTTCTTT. This gives the protein CASSSTNLLGAFF.

J is TRBJ1-1 and V is TRBV19, with a possible D match to TRBD1 (5 bases). The CDR3 runs 15 residues. Germline V gives CDR1 LNHDA, CDR2 SQIVND (reference sequence). Trimming pared 10 bases from V and 1 base from J, leaving 19 bases between. This CDR3 reads CATRGTGGWNTEAFF. Here the CDR3 DNA reads TGTGCCACCCGGGGGACGGGTGGGTGGAACACTGAAGCTTTCTTT.

This clonotype has more than one count but fewer than ten. The rearrangement joins TRBV3-1 to TRBJ2-5, with TRBD2 identical over 9 bases. After removal of 4 bases from V and 6 bases from J, the junction contained 9 bases not matched to a gene. In germline, CDR1 is LGHDT, CDR2 YNNKEL (reference sequence). There are 15 residues in the CDR3. This CDR3 is CASSPYIAGEKTQYF. The CDR3 nucleotides read TGTGCCAGCAGCCCGTATATAGCGGGAGAGAAGACCCAGTACTTC.

The chain recombines TRBV2 with TRBJ2-7, with 7 bases that match TRBD1. The CDR3 has 13 residues. After removal of 7 bases from V and 4 bases from J, the junction contained 7 bases not matched to a gene. Germline lookup yields CDR1 SNHLY and CDR2 FYNNEI. The CDR3 is CASNRDRAYEQYF. CDR3 DNA sequence: TGTGCCAGCAACCGGGACAGAGCTTACGAGCAGTACTTC.

This clonotype occurred many times. This sequence joins TRBV5-1 and TRBJ2-7; a possible D gene is TRBD2 (5 bases). The CDR3 is made up of 15 amino acids. CDR1 and CDR2 (germline): SGHRS, YFSETQ. V was trimmed by 0 bases and J by 0 bases, leaving 10 bases between them. This CDR3 reads CASSLDTGSSYEQYF. The DNA for the CDR3 is TGCGCCAGCAGCTTGGATACGGGGAGCTCCTACGAGCAGTACTTC. Drawing the rest from reference TRBV5-1 and TRBJ2-7, the complete variable domain is KAGVTQTPRYLIKTRGQQVTLSCSPISGHRSVSWYQQTPGQGLQFLFEYFSETQRNKGNFPGRFSGRQFSNSRSEMNVSTLELGDSALYLCASSLDTGSSYEQYFGPGTRLTVT.

Notes on this clonotype: This clone may be a read error of a much larger clone one base away. The chain carries TRBV10-3 and TRBJ2-3; TRBD2 aligns across 9 bases. Germline V gene lookup returns CDR1 ENHRY and CDR2 SYGVKD. This CDR3 has 18 residues. CDR3 in amino acids: CAIREWKTSGLSTDTQYF. The CDR3 DNA sequence: TGTGCCATCAGGGAGTGGAAGACTAGCGGACTTAGCACAGATACGCAGTATTTT.